The rows below give T cell receptor beta chains drawn from one sample of a study of T cell changes during pregnancy in multiple sclerosis. Clones were read by immunoSEQ multiplex PCR, and TCRdb kept only the in-frame ones, dropping some. The table includes about 34,000 clones, roughly 90% detected once. The sample consisted of CD8+ T cells from peripheral blood mononuclear cells, taken in the third trimester of pregnancy. These TCRs come from a female donor with multiple sclerosis, enrolled in a pregnancy study. CDR3s include the opening cysteine and the closing phenylalanine or tryptophan. The D gene is left open where the match is weak. A row's size may be missing; if present it is once, few, many or a size class.

>-|TRBV29-1|TRBJ1-1|TRBD1
TGCAGCGCTGAGACAGGGGGCTACACTGAAGCTTTCTTT
CSAETGGYTEAFF
>-|TRBV7-2|TRBJ1-2|-
TGTGCCAGCAGACCCGAGGTGGCAGTCGAGGCGTACACCTTC
CASRPEVAVEAYTF
>once|TRBV2|TRBJ2-5|TRBD2
TGTGCCAGCAGTGACCCGTTACTAGCGGGGGGGCCCCAAGAGACCCAGTACTTC
CASSDPLLAGGPQETQYF
>-|TRBV5-4|TRBJ1-1|-
TGTGCCAGCAGCTACCTAACAGGGTTGAACACTGAAGCTTTCTTT
CASSYLTGLNTEAFF
>-|TRBV4-2|TRBJ1-4|-
TGTGCCAGCAGCCGAACGGGAGCTAATGAAAAACTGTTTTTT
CASSRTGANEKLFF
>-|TRBV29-1|TRBJ2-3|TRBD1
TGCAGCGTTGCGACAGGGCCCACAGATACGCAGTATTTT
CSVATGPTDTQYF
>-|TRBV11-3|TRBJ1-5|-
TGTGCCAGCAGCTTAATCCTCAGGCCCGGGAGGGAGCATTTT
CASSLILRPGREHF
>-|TRBV7-7|TRBJ1-1|TRBD1
TGTGCTAGCAGCCCCTACAGGGGACCGACCATGATGAACACTGAAGCTTTCTTT
CASSPYRGPTMMNTEAFF
>-|TRBV4-3|TRBJ2-7|TRBD2
TGCGCCAGCAGCCAAGGGGCGGGGGGGACCTACGAGCAGTACTTC
CASSQGAGGTYEQYF
>-|TRBV11-2|TRBJ2-7|TRBD1
TGTGCCAGCAGCTCGGACAGGGCCCTTTCCTACGAGCAGTACTTC
CASSSDRALSYEQYF
>-|TRBV2|TRBJ2-5|TRBD2
TGTGCCAGCAGTGTTCCCCCTAGCGGGGGGGCCGATGGAGAGACCCAGTACTTC
CASSVPPSGGADGETQYF
>-|TRBV25-1|TRBJ2-1|TRBD2
TGTGCCAGCAGTCTTGGTGCGGGGGGTGAGCAGTTCTTC
CASSLGAGGEQFF
>-|TRBV7-3|TRBJ2-1|TRBD2
TGTGCCAGCAGCTCAACGCTCCTAGCGGGGGTTTCCAATGAGCAGTTCTTC
CASSSTLLAGVSNEQFF
>-|TRBV5-5|TRBJ2-7|TRBD1
TGTGCCAGCAGCCCTCCAACCGGACAGGGGAATGCCTACGAGCAGTACTTC
CASSPPTGQGNAYEQYF
>-|TRBV6-1|TRBJ1-2|-
TGTGCCAGCAGTGAAGCTGGTGTCAATCCGGGCTATGGCTACACCTTC
CASSEAGVNPGYGYTF
>once|TRBV6-6|TRBJ2-2|TRBD1
TGTGCCAGCACCCGGGACAGGGGCACCGGGGAGCTGTTTTTT
CASTRDRGTGELFF
>-|TRBV5-4|TRBJ1-2|-
TGTGCCAGCAGCTATGGCAGGGGAAAAGACTATGGCTACACCTTC
CASSYGRGKDYGYTF
>-|TRBV4-3|TRBJ2-1|TRBD2
TGCGCCAGCAGCCCCTCACTAGCGTCGATCCATGAGCAGTTCTTC
CASSPSLASIHEQFF
>-|TRBV6-1|TRBJ1-2|-
TGTGCCAGCAGTGAATCGGAGGGAGGGGGCTATGGCTACACCTTC
CASSESEGGGYGYTF
>-|TRBV7-9|TRBJ1-2|-
TGTGCCAGCAGCTTAGCACACGATGGCTACACCTTC
CASSLAHDGYTF
>-|TRBV2|TRBJ2-3|TRBD1
TGTGCCAGCAGTGAAATAGGCAGGGGGAGAGATACGCAGTATTTT
CASSEIGRGRDTQYF
>-|TRBV10-3|TRBJ2-2|-
TGTGCCATCATGGGGGCGCTGACCGGGGAGCTGTTTTTT
CAIMGALTGELFF
>once|TRBV4-3|TRBJ1-2|TRBD1
TGCGCCAGCAGCCAAGGGACAGGGGTGGGCTATGGCTACACCTTC
CASSQGTGVGYGYTF
>-|TRBV12-5|TRBJ1-3|TRBD1
TGTGCTAGTGGTTTCCTTTTAGGGACAGGGGGCTCTGGAAACACCATATATTTT
CASGFLLGTGGSGNTIYF
>-|TRBV9|TRBJ1-6|-
TGTGCCACGTTGGCCCAGACAGGTGATTATAATTCACCCCTCCACTTT
CATLAQTGDYNSPLHF
>-|TRBV7-9|TRBJ1-6|-
TGTGCCAGCGAGGCGGGAACCAATTCACCCCTCCACTTT
CASEAGTNSPLHF
>-|TRBV21-1|TRBJ2-3|-
TGTGCCAGCAGCAAAACGCGAAGAAGAGACACAGATACGCAGTATTTT
CASSKTRRRDTDTQYF
>-|TRBV21-1|TRBJ1-1|-
TGTGCCAGCTCCAAAGCTTTCTTT
CASSKAFF
>-|TRBV27|TRBJ1-1|TRBD1
TGTGCCAGCAGTCTAGGCCCAGGGGGGAACACTGAAGCTTTCTTT
CASSLGPGGNTEAFF
>-|TRBV25-1|TRBJ1-4|TRBD1
TGTGCCAGCAGTGTAGACAGGGGGCACAGGGAAAAACTGTTTTTT
CASSVDRGHREKLFF
>-|TRBV27|TRBJ1-2|TRBD1
TGTGCCAGCAGTTTATCACAGGGGGCGCTTGACTATGGCTACACCTTC
CASSLSQGALDYGYTF
>once|TRBV25-1|TRBJ1-2|TRBD1
TGTGCCAGCAGTGAAAGGACTGGGAGGACAGGACCCAACTATGGCTACACCTTC
CASSERTGRTGPNYGYTF
>-|TRBV2|TRBJ1-3|-
TGTGCCAGCAGGGGGAGGGATTTTGGAAACACCATATATTTT
CASRGRDFGNTIYF
>-|TRBV7-6|TRBJ2-7|-
TGTGCCAGCAGCCTAGGGGGCGCGGGGGAGCAGTACTTC
CASSLGGAGEQYF
>-|TRBV4-3|TRBJ1-5|-
TGCGCCAGCAGCCCCATTCTGGCAGATTCAGGTCAGCCCCAGCATTTT
CASSPILADSGQPQHF
>-|TRBV4-1|TRBJ1-1|-
TGCGCCAGCAGCCAGGTACAGGGCTCGAACACTGAAGCTTTCTTT
CASSQVQGSNTEAFF
>-|TRBV19|TRBJ1-2|-
TGTGCCAGTAGTATCGGACAGAACTACACCTTC
CASSIGQNYTF
>-|TRBV7-9|TRBJ1-6|TRBD1
TGTGCCAGCAGCTCAAGGGACAGCCTTAATTCACCCCTCCACTTT
CASSSRDSLNSPLHF
>-|TRBV6-5|TRBJ1-2|TRBD1
TGTGCCAGCAGTTACCTAACGGGACAGGGTGGTGGCTACACCTTC
CASSYLTGQGGGYTF
>-|TRBV4-1|TRBJ1-1|TRBD1
TGCGCCAGCAGCCAAGTCTCAGGGGGTTTATCTGAAGCTTTCTTT
CASSQVSGGLSEAFF
>-|TRBV7-6|TRBJ2-3|-
TGTGCCAGCAGCTTACTTCCCGGCACAGATACGCAGTATTTT
CASSLLPGTDTQYF
>-|TRBV19|TRBJ1-5|-
TGTGCCAGTAGTCCCGTCACTTATCAGCCCCAGCATTTT
CASSPVTYQPQHF
>-|TRBV2|TRBJ2-2|-
TGTGCCACACTTGGGGACTCAAAGGGGGAGCTGTTTTTT
CATLGDSKGELFF
>-|TRBV19|TRBJ2-5|TRBD1
TGTGCCAGTAGTATATGGAAGGGGGCAGTAGAGACCCAGTACTTC
CASSIWKGAVETQYF
>-|TRBV4-3|TRBJ2-1|TRBD2
TGCGCCAGCAGCCAAGGAGCGGGGACTAGAGGAAATGAGCAGTTCTTC
CASSQGAGTRGNEQFF